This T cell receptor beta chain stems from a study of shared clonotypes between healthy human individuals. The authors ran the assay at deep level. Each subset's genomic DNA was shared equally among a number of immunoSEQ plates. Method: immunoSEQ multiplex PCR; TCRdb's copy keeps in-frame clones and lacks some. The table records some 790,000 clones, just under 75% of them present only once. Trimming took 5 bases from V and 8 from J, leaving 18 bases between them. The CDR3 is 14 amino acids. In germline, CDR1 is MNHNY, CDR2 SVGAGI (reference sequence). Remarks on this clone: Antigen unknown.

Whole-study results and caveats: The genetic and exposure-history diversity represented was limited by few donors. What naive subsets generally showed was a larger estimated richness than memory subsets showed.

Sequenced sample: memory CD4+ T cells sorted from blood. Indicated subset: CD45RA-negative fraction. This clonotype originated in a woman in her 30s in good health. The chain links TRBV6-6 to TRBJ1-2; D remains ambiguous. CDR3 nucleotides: TGTGCCAGCAGTCACGATCTTTCGGCCTCAGGCTACACCTTC. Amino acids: CASSHDLSASGYTF.